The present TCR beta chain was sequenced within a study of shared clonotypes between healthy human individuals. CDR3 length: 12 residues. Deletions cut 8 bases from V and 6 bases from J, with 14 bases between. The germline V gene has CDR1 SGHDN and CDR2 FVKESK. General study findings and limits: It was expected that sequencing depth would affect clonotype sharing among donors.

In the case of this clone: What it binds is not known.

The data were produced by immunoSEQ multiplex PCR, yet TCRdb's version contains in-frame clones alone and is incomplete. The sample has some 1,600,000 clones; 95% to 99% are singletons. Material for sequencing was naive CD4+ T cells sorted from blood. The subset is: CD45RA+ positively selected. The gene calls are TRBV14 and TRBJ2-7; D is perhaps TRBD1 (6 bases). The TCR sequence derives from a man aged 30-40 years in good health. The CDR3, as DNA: TGTGCCAGCTCCCCGGACAGCGGCGAGCAGTACTTC. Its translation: CASSPDSGEQYF.